The clone carrying this T cell receptor beta chain was observed at least ten times. Antigen unknown. The sample comes from a study of CD8 T cells in ankylosing spondylitis. Study-wide results and limits: One TCR beta motif, made up of under ten highly homologous variants, appeared characteristic of ankylosing spondylitis blood.

Deletions cut 4 bases from V and 2 bases from J, with 18 bases between. The CDR3 is made up of 17 amino acids. Germline V gene data show CDR1 as MDHEN and CDR2 as SYDVKM. TCRdb passed the 5' RACE reads through MiXCR, listing each CDR3 protein once. The repertoire includes about 510,000 distinct CDR3 sequences, over 4% of them detected once, and roughly 3.3% sits in the top ten. The TCR sequence derives from a male donor with ankylosing spondylitis. The genes are TRBV28 and TRBJ2-4; D is perhaps TRBD2 (7 bases). Sequenced: blood, either unsorted or a sorted T cell fraction (not recorded which). CDR3 in amino acids: CASSSGPDGGPKNIQYF. CDR3 coding DNA: TGTGCCAGCAGTTCCGGCCCTGACGGGGGGCCCAAAAACATTCAGTACTTC.